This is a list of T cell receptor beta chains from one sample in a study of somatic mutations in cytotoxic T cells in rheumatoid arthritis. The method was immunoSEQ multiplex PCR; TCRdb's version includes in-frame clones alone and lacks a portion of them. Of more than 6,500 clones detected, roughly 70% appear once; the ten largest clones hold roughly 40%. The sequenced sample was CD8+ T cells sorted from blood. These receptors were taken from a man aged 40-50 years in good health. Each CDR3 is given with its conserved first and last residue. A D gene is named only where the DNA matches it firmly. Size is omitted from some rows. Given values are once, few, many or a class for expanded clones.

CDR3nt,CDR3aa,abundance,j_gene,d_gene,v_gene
TGTGCCAGCAGCGTAGATAGGACAGGGAGAAAGGACGAGCAGTACTTC,CASSVDRTGRKDEQYF,.,TRBJ2-7,TRBD1,TRBV9
TGTGCCAGCAGCGTAATAGGTACTAGCGGGAGGGCCATGGAGACCCAGTACTTC,CASSVIGTSGRAMETQYF,.,TRBJ2-5,TRBD2,TRBV9
TGTGCCAGCAGCTCCTCAGGGGGTACCTACGAGCAGTACTTC,CASSSSGGTYEQYF,.,TRBJ2-7,TRBD1,TRBV13
TGTGCCAGCAGCTTCAGGGGAACTAATGAAAAACTGTTTTTT,CASSFRGTNEKLFF,.,TRBJ1-4,.,TRBV13
TGTGCCAGCACCGGAGGAAACTATGGCTACACCTTC,CASTGGNYGYTF,.,TRBJ1-2,.,TRBV6-5
TGTGCCAGCAGTTCCATCAGCCTTAATTCACCCCTCCACTTT,CASSSISLNSPLHF,.,TRBJ1-6,.,TRBV27
TGTGCCAGCAGCATTCCCGGGACTAGCGGGGGGCCCCAAGTAGAGACCCAGTACTTC,CASSIPGTSGGPQVETQYF,.,TRBJ2-5,.,TRBV21-1
TGTGCCATCAGTGATCGGGACAGAGTCGCCTACAATGAGCAGTTCTTC,CAISDRDRVAYNEQFF,.,TRBJ2-1,TRBD1,TRBV10-3
TGCGCCAGCAGCTTGGGTCTGCTGAACACTGAAGCTTTCTTT,CASSLGLLNTEAFF,.,TRBJ1-1,.,TRBV5-1
TGTGCCAGCAGTGAATATACAGCCGTAAACTATGGCTACACCTTC,CASSEYTAVNYGYTF,.,TRBJ1-2,.,TRBV25-1
TGCGCCAGCAGCCAAGATCGAGCGGGGGGGCATGTAGATACGCAGTATTTT,CASSQDRAGGHVDTQYF,few,TRBJ2-3,TRBD2,TRBV4-3
TGCAGCGTTGAGGTTTACACTGAAGCTTTCTTT,CSVEVYTEAFF,.,TRBJ1-1,.,TRBV29-1
TGTGCCAGCAGTTTAGGGTCGGCAAACACTGAAGCTTTCTTT,CASSLGSANTEAFF,.,TRBJ1-1,.,TRBV28
TGTGCCAGCAGAAAGGATTTGAACACTGAAGCTTTCTTT,CASRKDLNTEAFF,medium-sized,TRBJ1-1,.,TRBV5-5
TGCGGCGGGGGACGGTGGAACACTGAAGCTTTCTTT,CGGGRWNTEAFF,.,TRBJ1-1,.,TRBV29-1
TGCGCCAGCAGGACCCCCCGGGGCGGGAGGGAGGACAATGAGCAGTTCTTC,CASRTPRGGREDNEQFF,.,TRBJ2-1,TRBD2,TRBV10-2
TGTGCCAGCAGTTTATCTAAGGGGTTGTATTACACTGAAGCTTTCTTT,CASSLSKGLYYTEAFF,.,TRBJ1-1,.,TRBV27
TGTGCCAGCAGTCTAGGCGGGGCGAGCTCCTACGAGCAGTACTTC,CASSLGGASSYEQYF,.,TRBJ2-7,.,TRBV7-3
TGTGCCAGCAGTTTGGCTTCCGGGACAGGGACTTACAATGAGCAGTTCTTC,CASSLASGTGTYNEQFF,.,TRBJ2-1,TRBD1,TRBV28
TGTGCCAGCAGCTTGGAGTTCAGGAGGAGGGGTAGGAGGGATGAGCAGTTCTTC,CASSLEFRRRGRRDEQFF,few,TRBJ2-1,.,TRBV5-8
TGTGCCAGCAGCCCAGATACCGGGACTAGCGGGGGTAATGAGCAGTTCTTC,CASSPDTGTSGGNEQFF,.,TRBJ2-1,TRBD2,TRBV28
TGTGCCAGTCGCCCAGAGGCAGGGTTCACCGGGGAGCTGTTTTTT,CASRPEAGFTGELFF,.,TRBJ2-2,.,TRBV19
TGCGCCAGCAGCCAAGGGACAGCCCCGTCTGGGGCCAACGTCCTGACTTTC,CASSQGTAPSGANVLTF,.,TRBJ2-6,.,TRBV4-1
TGTGTCAGCAGTTTGGTGGGGTCTTTACACTTC,CVSSLVGSLHF,.,TRBJ2-7,.,TRBV28
TGTGCCAGCAGCAAAGACTCTACCGGGCCCACAGACACAGATACGCAGTATTTT,CASSKDSTGPTDTDTQYF,.,TRBJ2-3,.,TRBV21-1
TGTGCCAGCAGCTCTACTCAGGGGGCTCCAGATACGCAGTATTTT,CASSSTQGAPDTQYF,.,TRBJ2-3,TRBD1,TRBV7-6